Presented here are 29 T cell receptor beta chains from one specimen sequenced in a study of blood T cell repertoires in COVID-19. The assay was immunoSEQ multiplex PCR, and TCRdb's table has in-frame clones only and misses some. The sample shows about 110,000 clones, less than 85% of them seen only once. Sequencing was performed on peripheral blood. All receptors derive from a woman aged 60-75 years with acute or convalescent COVID-19.

In this sample, this clone turned up once. The chain employs TRBV19 and TRBJ2-7; TRBD1 matches at 11 bases. The CDR3 is 17 amino acids. Germline lookup yields CDR1 LNHDA and CDR2 SQIVND (reference sequence). V lost 5 bases, J lost 3 bases, and 12 bases stayed unmatched. CDR3 nucleotides: TGTGCCAGTAGTCCCCAAAGTAGGGGGACAGGGGGCTACGAGCAGTACTTC. As protein: CASSPQSRGTGGYEQYF.

The V and J genes are TRBV25-1 and TRBJ1-2; tentatively, D is TRBD1 (6 bases). Germline V gene sequence: CDR1 MGHDK, CDR2 SYGVNS. CDR3 length: 15 amino acids. V gave up 1 base and J gave up 1 base, with 10 bases separating them. The CDR3 DNA follows: TGTGCCAGCAGTGAATTCTCGGACAGTAACTATGGCTACACCTTC. Protein product: CASSEFSDSNYGYTF.

The genes are TRBV10-3 and TRBJ1-2, with TRBD1 matching over 9 bases. CDR1 is ENHRY and CDR2 is SYGVKD in the germline V gene. V dropped 10 bases and J dropped 2; count of bases not matched to a gene: 11. The length of the CDR3 is 15 residues. DNA of the CDR3: TGTGCCACCCAGAGACGGGACAGGGAAAACTATGGCTACACCTTC. Translated, it gives CATQRRDRENYGYTF.

The chain couples TRBV4-1 to TRBJ1-6; a possible D gene is TRBD1 (5 bases). This CDR3 contains 16 residues. Trimming shortened V by 3 bases and J by 4 bases, and 13 bases separated the two germline ends. Germline assignment: CDR1 MGHRA and CDR2 YSYEKL. The CDR3 loop reads CASSHLRDSYNSPLHF. CDR3 sequence (DNA): TGCGCCAGCAGCCACCTCCGGGACTCATATAATTCACCCCTCCACTTT.

This clone has only a few counts. This rearrangement joins TRBV6-5 to TRBJ1-2, with D tentatively TRBD1 (6 bases). CDR1 is MNHEY and CDR2 is SVGAGI in the germline V gene. Trimming left V 9 bases short and J 8 bases short, with 19 bases between. The CDR3 length is 13 residues. The CDR3 DNA reads TGTGCCAGTTACAGGGTTCAGACCGAAGGCTACACCTTC. Its translation: CASYRVQTEGYTF.

The genes are TRBV9 and TRBJ2-5; D might be TRBD1 (5 bases). The CDR3 is made up of 13 amino acids. Per germline, CDR1 SGDLS and CDR2 YYNGEE. V dropped 0 bases and J dropped 5 bases, with 8 bases sitting between them. CDR3 coding DNA: TGTGCCAGCAGCGTAGCACAGGCGGAGACCCAGTACTTC. Translated: CASSVAQAETQYF.

This clone occurred once. The chain is built from TRBV11-2 and TRBJ2-2; the D gene is possibly TRBD2 (5 bases). There are 14 residues in the CDR3. V was pared by 1 base and J by 4 bases, with 7 bases between. Germline V gene sequence: CDR1 SGHAT, CDR2 FQNNGV. CDR3 loop: CASSLVEGTGELFF. The CDR3 region has the DNA TGTGCCAGCAGCTTAGTAGAGGGCACCGGGGAGCTGTTTTTT.

The chain is built from TRBV6-5 and TRBJ1-2, with 7 bases matching TRBD1. Trimming at V came to 6 bases and at J to 3 bases, leaving 7 bases not matched to a gene. The CDR3 length is 14 residues. Germline assignment: CDR1 MNHEY and CDR2 SVGAGI. The CDR3, as DNA: TGTGCCAGCAGGGGGGATGACAGGGACTATGGCTACACCTTC. Amino acids: CASRGDDRDYGYTF.

This clone showed up just a few times. CDR3 sequence (DNA): TGTGCCAGCAGTCCCCGTGGCACCTCCTACGAGCAGTACTTC. This codes for CASSPRGTSYEQYF. The chain is built from TRBV6-5 and TRBJ2-7; D remains unclear. Trimming shortened V by 5 bases and J by 0 bases, and 11 bases separated the two germline ends. The CDR3 covers 14 residues. Germline V gives CDR1 MNHEY, CDR2 SVGAGI.

The rearrangement uses TRBV10-3 and TRBJ1-1; TRBD1 agrees at 8 bases. The J segment lost 4 bases and the V segment lost 5 bases, leaving 6 bases of the junction unmatched. Germline V lookup: CDR1 ENHRY, CDR2 SYGVKD. There are 14 residues in the CDR3. CDR3 nucleotides: TGTGCCATCAGTTTGGACAGGGCGATCACTGAAGCTTTCTTT. Translation: CAISLDRAITEAFF.

The CDR3 loop reads CASSQETGVGQPQHF. As DNA, the CDR3 is TGCGCCAGCAGCCAAGAGACAGGGGTGGGTCAGCCCCAGCATTTT. The V call is TRBV5-1, the J call TRBJ1-5; 8 bases are a match to TRBD1. The CDR3 runs to 15 residues. After removal of 4 bases from V and 6 bases from J, the junction contained 9 bases not matched to a gene. From germline, CDR1 is SGHRS and CDR2 YFSETQ.

The V call is TRBV11-2, the J call TRBJ2-7, with TRBD1 identical over 9 bases. Germline CDR1 reads SGHAT; CDR2 reads FQNNGV. V lost 5 bases, J lost 6 bases, and 8 bases stayed unmatched. The CDR3 sequence is 14 residues long. The CDR3 DNA reads as TGTGCCAGCAGCCCACAGGGGGCGTCCGGCGAGCAGTACTTC. This sequence encodes CASSPQGASGEQYF.

The J gene is TRBJ1-5, the V gene TRBV25-1; unclear D gene. Germline V gene sequence: CDR1 MGHDK, CDR2 SYGVNS. The germline V and J ends were trimmed by 4 bases and 7 bases, with 11 bases remaining between them. CDR3 length equals 13 residues. CDR3 region: CASSGRPGQPQHF. In DNA form, the CDR3 reads TGTGCCAGCAGTGGCCGTCCGGGGCAGCCCCAGCATTTT.

The rearrangement uses TRBV4-2 and TRBJ2-7; D might be TRBD1 (7 bases). CDR3 length equals 18 residues. The V end was cut by 1 base, the J end by 1 base, with 20 bases between. Germline loops: CDR1 LGHNA, CDR2 YNFKEQ. CDR3 coding DNA: TGTGCCAGCAGCCAAGGCGGAGGGGGCAGAGGTTTATCCTACGAGCAGTACTTC. Protein: CASSQGGGGRGLSYEQYF.

The chain combines TRBV11-2 with TRBJ2-6; D gene unclear. The CDR3 totals 15 residues. Between the trimmed V and J ends, which lost 6 bases and 2 bases, there was a span of 11 bases. The germline V gene encodes CDR1 SGHAT and CDR2 FQNNGV. CDR3 sequence (DNA): TGTGCCAGCAGTTCTGACTCCACTGGGGCCAACGTCCTGACTTTC. It specifies CASSSDSTGANVLTF.

The J gene is TRBJ2-7, the V gene TRBV6-5; 7 positions agree with TRBD1. The CDR3 covers 13 residues. V dropped 2 bases and J dropped 4; count of bases not matched to a gene: 2. CDR1 is MNHEY, CDR2 SVGAGI, per germline. CDR3 DNA sequence: TGTGCCAGCAGTTACGGCAGGGGGTACGAGCAGTACTTC. Protein sequence: CASSYGRGYEQYF.

The chain is built from TRBV12-3 or TRBV12-4 and TRBJ1-2; 7 bases agree with TRBD1. Unmatched junction bases numbered 1, after V lost 4 bases and J lost 5 bases. The CDR3 has 12 residues. DNA of the CDR3: TGTGCCAGCAGTTCACAGGGGTATGGCTACACCTTC. Translating it yields CASSSQGYGYTF.

This CDR3 is CASSASDSYEQYF. CDR3 coding DNA: TGTGCCAGCAGCGCAAGCGACTCCTACGAGCAGTACTTC. The chain is built from TRBV9 and TRBJ2-7; D call uncertain. The CDR3 contains 13 residues. The germline V gene encodes CDR1 SGDLS and CDR2 YYNGEE. V was clipped by 3 bases and J by 0 bases, with 7 bases between them.

The chain carries TRBV6-4 and TRBJ2-5; unclear D gene. Deletions cut 4 bases from V and 5 bases from J, with 11 bases between. CDR3 size: 13 residues. Germline V gene data show CDR1 as MRHNA and CDR2 as SNTAGT. Here the CDR3 reads CASSVTLEETQYF. DNA for the CDR3: TGTGCCAGCAGTGTTACGTTAGAGGAGACCCAGTACTTC.

In nucleotides, the CDR3 is TGTGCCAGTACTGATCACAGATTCTCTGGGGCCAACGTCCTGACTTTC. Its translation is CASTDHRFSGANVLTF. The V call is TRBV19, the J call TRBJ2-6; D is unresolved. The germline gives CDR1 LNHDA, CDR2 SQIVND (reference sequence). Trimming took 7 bases from V and 0 from J, leaving 13 bases between them. The CDR3 is made up of 16 amino acids.

This clone was recorded a few times. The rearrangement links TRBV6-6 to TRBJ1-3; D is unclear. Trimming cost V 6 bases and J 0 bases, with 12 bases left between them. Germline loops: CDR1 MNHNY, CDR2 SVGAGI (reference sequence). The CDR3 runs 15 residues. The chain's CDR3 is CASSLTHSSGNTIYF. The CDR3 coding sequence is TGTGCCAGCAGCCTAACGCATAGCTCTGGAAACACCATATATTTT.

This clone occurred once. The J gene is TRBJ2-1, the V gene TRBV11-2; tentative D call: TRBD2 (6 bases). From germline, CDR1 is SGHAT and CDR2 FQNNGV. Trimming shortened V by 1 base and J by 4 bases, and 11 bases separated the two germline ends. There are 15 residues in the CDR3. For the CDR3, the DNA is TGTGCCAGCAGCTTAGGGATTAGCGGTTACAATGAGCAGTTCTTC. Translating it yields CASSLGISGYNEQFF.

The chain couples TRBV5-1 to TRBJ2-3; D unclear. V shed 0 bases and J shed 4 bases, with 6 bases lying between them. This CDR3 is 13 amino acids long. Germline CDR1 is SGHRS and CDR2 is YFSETQ. CDR3 nucleotides: TGCGCCAGCAGCTTGGTTATTTCAGATACGCAGTATTTT. This gives the protein CASSLVISDTQYF.

This clone was seen a handful of times. This chain connects TRBV4-1 to TRBJ2-1; 9 positions match TRBD2. The germline gives CDR1 MGHRA, CDR2 YSYEKL. The V gene end was trimmed by 0 bases and the J gene end by 7 bases; junction bases not matched to a gene: 10. This CDR3 comprises 17 residues. This CDR3 reads CASSQETGTSWRNEQFF. CDR3 sequence (DNA): TGCGCCAGCAGCCAAGAAACCGGGACTAGCTGGAGGAATGAGCAGTTCTTC.

The chain uses TRBV21-1 and TRBJ1-4; the D segment call TRBD1 is taken from the table without a DNA check. TRBV21-1 is classified as a pseudogene. The CDR3 is 18 residues long. The CDR3 is CASSKFRGSFFSNEKLFF. In DNA, the CDR3 is TGTGCCAGCAGCAAGTTCAGGGGAAGTTTTTTTTCTAATGAAAAACTGTTTTTT.

This rearrangement joins TRBV6-5 to TRBJ2-1; TRBD1 might be the D (5 bases). V was clipped by 0 bases and J by 6 bases, with 6 bases between them. CDR3 size: 13 residues. Germline CDR1 MNHEY, CDR2 SVGAGI. The CDR3 nucleotides read TGTGCCAGCAGTTACTCCCAGGGCAATGAGCAGTTCTTC. Translating it yields CASSYSQGNEQFF.

The J gene is TRBJ2-1, the V gene TRBV12-3 or TRBV12-4; a weak D match, TRBD2 (6 bases). V lost 3 bases and J lost 5, with 8 bases in between. This CDR3 comprises 13 residues. The CDR3 loop is CASSLWEDNEQFF. CDR3 bases: TGTGCCAGCAGTTTGTGGGAGGACAATGAGCAGTTCTTC.

The chain links TRBV28 to TRBJ2-3; D is unresolved. CDR1 and CDR2 from the germline V gene are MDHEN and SYDVKM. With 7 bases removed from V and 1 base from J, the gap between germline ends came to 12 bases. The CDR3 contains 14 residues. The CDR3 loop is CASNGPQRTDTQYF. CDR3 DNA: TGTGCCAGCAACGGTCCCCAACGCACAGATACGCAGTATTTT.

The V call is TRBV4-1, the J call TRBJ2-7; 8 bases align to TRBD1. CDR1 and CDR2 from the germline V gene are MGHRA and YSYEKL. The CDR3 has 15 residues. J lost 7 bases, V lost 1 base, and 9 bases had no gene match. The CDR3 region is CASSQGRDRMWEQYF. In nucleotides, the CDR3 is TGCGCCAGCAGCCAAGGACGGGACAGGATGTGGGAGCAGTACTTC.